This passage covers 29 T cell receptor beta chains from one sample sequenced in a study of cytomegalovirus exposure and HLA in healthy donors. 13 Jbeta primers and 60 Vbeta primers were used for the PCR. Some clones are missing from TCRdb's copy, which holds only in-frame ones; the method was immunoSEQ multiplex PCR. The sample lists approximately 120,000 clones, about 15% occurring once. Sequenced: PBMCs. These receptors were taken from a female donor in good health and CMV-seropositive.

This rearrangement joins TRBV28 to TRBJ2-1; TRBD1 is a possible D gene (6 bases). The CDR3 loop spans 18 amino acids. Trimming removed 2 bases from V and 4 bases from J, with 21 bases in between. CDR1 and CDR2 (germline): MDHEN, SYDVKM. CDR3: CASSLLSSGDVGYNEQFF. CDR3 coding DNA: TGTGCCAGCAGTTTACTATCCTCAGGGGATGTGGGGTACAATGAGCAGTTCTTC. Variable domain in full (rest from reference TRBV28 and TRBJ2-1): DVKVTQSSRYLVKRTGEKVFLECVQDMDHENMFWYRQDPGLGLRLIYFSYDVKMKEKGDIPEGYSVSREKKERFSLILESASTNQTSMYLCASSLLSSGDVGYNEQFFGPGTRLTVL.

This chain links TRBV7-9 with TRBJ2-3; TRBD2 matches at 11 bases. V was pared by 5 bases and J by 2 bases, with 6 bases of the junction left unmatched. Germline V gene sequence: CDR1 SEHNR, CDR2 FQNEAQ (reference sequence). This CDR3 has 16 amino acids. DNA for the CDR3: TGTGCCAGCAGCATCCCTAGCGGGGGGTACACAGATACGCAGTATTTT. Translated: CASSIPSGGYTDTQYF.

There are a few counts of this clone. The chain joins TRBV5-6 to TRBJ2-7; 10 nucleotides agree with TRBD1. V was clipped by 3 bases and J by 5 bases; unmatched bases: 11. The germline V gene encodes CDR1 SGHDT and CDR2 YYEEEE. The CDR3 length is 16 residues. The CDR3 coding sequence is TGTGCCAGCAGCTCATTCGCCAGACAGGGGGCGGACGAGCAGTACTTC. Its translation is CASSSFARQGADEQYF.

The V and J genes are TRBV29-1 and TRBJ2-7; TRBD1 is a possible D gene (8 bases). CDR1 and CDR2 from the germline V gene are SQVTM and ANQGSEA. The CDR3 contains 11 residues. V shed 4 bases and J shed 13 bases, with 17 bases lying between them. CDR3: CSVVEQGGVYF. The CDR3 DNA follows: TGCAGCGTTGTTGAACAGGGGGGGGTTTACTTC.

In this sample, this clone turned up a few times. The chain recombines TRBV30 with TRBJ2-3; no firm D call. CDR1 and CDR2 (germline): GTSNPN, SVGIG (reference sequence). Trimming left V 4 bases short and J 2 bases short, with 4 bases between. This CDR3 spans 11 amino acids. The CDR3 DNA reads as TGTGCCTGGACCATCACAGATACGCAGTATTTT. This translates into CAWTITDTQYF.

This rearrangement joins TRBV6-5 to TRBJ1-1, with TRBD1 as a possible D gene (5 bases). Germline V gives CDR1 MNHEY, CDR2 SVGAGI. Trimming stripped 4 bases from V and 4 bases from J, with 19 bases between. CDR3 length equals 16 residues. The CDR3 loop reads CASSWGDQTASTEAFF. CDR3 bases: TGTGCCAGCAGTTGGGGGGACCAGACAGCCTCCACTGAAGCTTTCTTT.

This clone has more than one count but fewer than ten. The V and J genes are TRBV10-2 and TRBJ2-5, with D possibly matching TRBD1 (6 bases). Looked up from germline, CDR1 is WSHSY and CDR2 is SAAADI. The V and J ends lost 5 bases and 4 bases respectively, with 17 bases between them. This CDR3 is built from 15 residues. Here the CDR3 reads CASSIPDSLGETQYF. The CDR3, as DNA: TGCGCCAGCAGTATACCGGACAGTTTAGGAGAGACCCAGTACTTC.

The V gene is TRBV5-6, the J gene TRBJ2-5, with a weak D call TRBD2 (6 bases). The DNA end favors TRBJ2-7, so the J call may be wrong. CDR1 SGHDT and CDR2 YYEEEE come from the germline V gene. The CDR3 sequence is 12 residues long. The CDR3 DNA follows: TGTGCCAGCAGCTTGGGGGGGGACGAGCAGTACTTC. Amino acids: CASSLGGDEQYF.

This clone was detected a few times. J is TRBJ1-5 and V is TRBV6-6, with 7 bases aligning to TRBD1. The CDR3 is 13 residues long. Losses at the gene ends were 8 bases for V and 8 bases for J; bases not matched to a gene: 9. Germline V gene lookup returns CDR1 MNHNY and CDR2 SVGAGI (reference sequence). Written as DNA, the CDR3 is TGTGCCAGCGGCCCTACAGGGGTTGAGCCCCAGCATTTT. Its translation: CASGPTGVEPQHF.

This clone was recorded a few times. V gene TRBV28 combines with J gene TRBJ2-3; D might be TRBD1 (6 bases). The CDR3 is 15 residues long. Trimming removed 6 bases from V and 0 bases from J, with 13 bases in between. The germline V gene encodes CDR1 MDHEN and CDR2 SYDVKM. The DNA for the CDR3 is TGTGCCAGCAGGATAGGGCAGGGGAGCACAGATACGCAGTATTTT. It codes for CASRIGQGSTDTQYF.

The chain carries TRBV4-1 and TRBJ2-7; 7 bases map to TRBD1. This CDR3 comprises 13 residues. CDR1 and CDR2 from the germline V gene are MGHRA and YSYEKL. V shed 0 bases, J shed 10 bases, and the junction held 6 bases outside the gene matches. CDR3 nucleotides: TGCGCCAGCAGCCAAGATTCGGGACAGAGACAGTACTTC. This gives the protein CASSQDSGQRQYF.

CDR3 amino acids: CASRTGWAEAFF. The CDR3 DNA is TGTGCCAGTAGAACAGGGTGGGCTGAAGCTTTCTTT. This rearrangement joins TRBV19 to TRBJ1-1, with D possibly being TRBD1 (6 bases). V lost 6 bases and J lost 6, with 11 bases in between. The CDR3 length is 12 residues. The germline V gene has CDR1 LNHDA and CDR2 SQIVND (reference sequence).

This clone was recorded a few times. The chain carries TRBV7-2 and TRBJ2-1, with TRBD1 identical over 10 bases. The CDR3 runs 15 residues. Germline V lookup: CDR1 SGHTA, CDR2 FQGNSA. V was pared by 5 bases and J by 2 bases, with 3 bases of the junction left unmatched. CDR3 DNA: TGTGCCAGCAGCATCGGGACAGGGGCCTACAATGAGCAGTTCTTC. Encoded protein: CASSIGTGAYNEQFF. Based on the CDR3 plus reference TRBV7-2 and TRBJ2-1, the full variable domain is GAGVSQSPSNKVTEKGKDVELRCDPISGHTALYWYRQSLGQGLEFLIYFQGNSAPDKSGLPSDRFSAERTGGSVSTLTIQRTQQEDSAVYLCASSIGTGAYNEQFFGPGTRLTVL.

Regarding this clone: This CDR3 is also generated by other DNA sequences in the sample. The chain combines TRBV9 with TRBJ1-2; 9 nucleotides line up with TRBD1. The CDR3 is 14 residues long. Germline CDR1 is SGDLS and CDR2 is YYNGEE. V was clipped by 4 bases and J by 4 bases; unmatched bases: 5. CDR3 amino acids: CASSPRQGGYGYTF. Here the CDR3 DNA reads TGTGCCAGCAGCCCCCGACAGGGGGGCTATGGCTACACCTTC.

This chain links TRBV5-1 with TRBJ2-1; D not certain. Germline-derived CDR1 and CDR2 are SGHRS and YFSETQ. Trimming shortened V by 2 bases and J by 8 bases, and 5 bases separated the two germline ends. The CDR3 consists of 11 residues. CDR3 in amino acids: CASSLAYEQFF. The CDR3, as DNA: TGCGCCAGCAGCTTAGCATATGAGCAGTTCTTC.

This chain connects TRBV9 to TRBJ2-1; 12 bases line up with TRBD1. Germline V lookup: CDR1 SGDLS, CDR2 YYNGEE. CDR3 length: 17 amino acids. J lost 6 bases, V lost 0 bases, and 7 bases had no gene match. The DNA for the CDR3 is TGTGCCAGCAGCGTAGCCCATCGGGACAGGGGGCTCAATGAGCAGTTCTTC. It yields the protein CASSVAHRDRGLNEQFF.

The chain couples TRBV11-2 to TRBJ1-5; D perhaps matches TRBD1 (5 bases). The CDR3 consists of 13 residues. Germline CDR1 reads SGHAT; CDR2 reads FQNNGV. Trimming cost V 3 bases and J 7 bases, with 10 bases left between them. This CDR3 is CASSLGRNQPQHF. The CDR3 bases are TGTGCCAGCAGCTTGGGGCGGAACCAGCCCCAGCATTTT.

The sample holds a few counts of this clone. The chain links TRBV29-1 to TRBJ2-7; 12 nucleotides align to TRBD1. Germline V gives CDR1 SQVTM, CDR2 ANQGSEA. There are 14 residues in the CDR3. The CDR3 protein is CSRLRDRGRNEQYF. CDR3 nucleotides: TGCAGTCGACTCCGGGACAGGGGGCGGAACGAGCAGTACTTC.

This clone was picked up a small number of times. This chain joins TRBV6-5 and TRBJ1-2; 10 nucleotides match TRBD1. V lost 5 bases and J lost 4; bases outside the gene matches: 7. This CDR3 has 15 amino acids. Germline V gene lookup returns CDR1 MNHEY and CDR2 SVGAGI. CDR3 sequence: CASSKPGTGVYGYTF. In DNA form, the CDR3 reads TGTGCCAGCAGTAAACCCGGGACAGGGGTCTATGGCTACACCTTC.

DNA of the CDR3: TGTGCCAGCTCACCACCGTGGGCAGGCTCGAACACTGAAGCTTTCTTT. Translating it yields CASSPPWAGSNTEAFF. The gene calls are TRBV18 and TRBJ1-1; D is unresolved. The germline gives CDR1 KGHSH, CDR2 LQKENI. With 0 bases removed from V and 1 base from J, the gap between germline ends came to 12 bases. This CDR3 is 16 amino acids long.

This clone was picked up a small number of times. The J gene is TRBJ2-3, the V gene TRBV19; tentative D call: TRBD2 (7 bases). V was shortened by 4 bases and J by 7 bases, with 24 bases between the two germline ends. Per the germline V gene, CDR1 is LNHDA and CDR2 is SQIVND (reference sequence). The CDR3 consists of 17 residues. CDR3 amino acids: CASSTAGAAGALYTQYF. The CDR3 region has the DNA TGTGCCAGTAGTACCGCGGGGGCCGCAGGGGCCCTCTATACGCAGTATTTT.

This clone has only a few counts. The CDR3 bases are TGTGCCAGCACCCGGAGCGGGGCCGCCTACGAGCAGTACTTC. Its protein product is CASTRSGAAYEQYF. The gene calls are TRBV25-1 and TRBJ2-7, with 7 bases that match TRBD2. After removal of 7 bases from V and 2 bases from J, the junction contained 8 bases not matched to a gene. The germline CDR1 and CDR2 sequences are MGHDK and SYGVNS. CDR3 length equals 14 residues.

The sample holds a few counts of this clone. The chain employs TRBV28 and TRBJ2-7, with 8 bases aligning to TRBD1. V lost 1 base and J lost 5; bases outside the gene matches: 7. Germline V gene sequence: CDR1 MDHEN, CDR2 SYDVKM. The CDR3 is 15 amino acids. CDR3 region: CASSLLRGTGDEQYF. The CDR3 DNA reads as TGTGCCAGCAGTTTATTGAGGGGGACAGGCGACGAGCAGTACTTC.

The table lists this clone with a few counts. This chain joins TRBV25-1 and TRBJ2-2; TRBD1 might be the D (5 bases). CDR3 length: 17 residues. The germline CDR1 and CDR2 sequences are MGHDK and SYGVNS. V shed 6 bases and J shed 6 bases, with 23 bases lying between them. The CDR3 is CASRALTGRKGAGELFF. The CDR3 DNA reads as TGTGCCAGCAGAGCCCTCACAGGTCGAAAAGGGGCCGGGGAGCTGTTTTTT.

The chain recombines TRBV6-5 with TRBJ2-7, with D hard to call. The CDR3 runs to 13 residues. Germline-derived CDR1 and CDR2 are MNHEY and SVGAGI. Trimming cost V 2 bases and J 6 bases, with 11 bases left between them. CDR3 sequence: CASSYSTPGEQYF. CDR3 DNA: TGTGCCAGCAGTTACAGCACCCCGGGCGAGCAGTACTTC.

The V and J genes are TRBV4-2 and TRBJ2-7, with 8 bases identical to TRBD1. Germline assignment: CDR1 LGHNA and CDR2 YNFKEQ. The V gene end was trimmed by 4 bases and the J gene end by 7 bases; junction bases not matched to a gene: 6. The CDR3 length is 13 residues. CDR3 residues: CASSLGQGDEQYF. The DNA of the CDR3 is TGTGCCAGCAGCCTCGGACAGGGTGATGAGCAGTACTTC.

The genes are TRBV19 and TRBJ2-2; a possible D gene is TRBD2 (5 bases). V was trimmed by 8 bases and J by 0 bases, leaving 10 bases between them. CDR1 is LNHDA and CDR2 is SQIVND in the germline V gene (reference sequence). The CDR3 is 14 residues long. Written as DNA, the CDR3 is TGTGCCAGTCATTTCGGGGCGAACACCGGGGAGCTGTTTTTT. It is translated as CASHFGANTGELFF.

This clone was seen only a few times. The V gene is TRBV25-1, the J gene TRBJ1-2; 9 bases map to TRBD1. CDR1 and CDR2 (germline): MGHDK, SYGVNS. The CDR3 runs 16 residues. J gave up 8 bases and V 2 bases, and 12 bases lay outside the gene matches. This chain's CDR3 is CASSENKSKDRGGYTF. The CDR3 bases are TGTGCCAGCAGTGAAAATAAGTCTAAGGACAGGGGCGGCTACACCTTC.

In this sample, this clone turned up a few times. One end of the junction does not line up with germline, which may come from a read error. The chain is built from TRBV28 and TRBJ1-1; no definite D call. Germline CDR1 and CDR2: MDHEN and SYDVKM. The CDR3 extends over 13 amino acids. CDR3 in amino acids: CASSLYYVTEAFF. DNA for the CDR3: TGTGCCAGCAGCTTATACTATGTCACTGAAGCTTTCTTT.